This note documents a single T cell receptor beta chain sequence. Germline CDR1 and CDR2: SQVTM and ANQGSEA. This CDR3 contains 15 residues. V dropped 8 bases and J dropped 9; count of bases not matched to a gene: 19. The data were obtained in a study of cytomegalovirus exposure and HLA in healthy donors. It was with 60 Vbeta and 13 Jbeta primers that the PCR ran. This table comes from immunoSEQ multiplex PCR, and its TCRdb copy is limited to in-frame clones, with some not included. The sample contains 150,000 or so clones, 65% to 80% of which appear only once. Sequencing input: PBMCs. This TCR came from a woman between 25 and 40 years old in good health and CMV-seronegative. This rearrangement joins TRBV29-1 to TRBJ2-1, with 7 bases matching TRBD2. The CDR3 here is CSCKSWLAVASEQFF. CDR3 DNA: TGCAGCTGCAAGAGTTGGCTAGCGGTCGCCAGTGAGCAGTTCTTC.